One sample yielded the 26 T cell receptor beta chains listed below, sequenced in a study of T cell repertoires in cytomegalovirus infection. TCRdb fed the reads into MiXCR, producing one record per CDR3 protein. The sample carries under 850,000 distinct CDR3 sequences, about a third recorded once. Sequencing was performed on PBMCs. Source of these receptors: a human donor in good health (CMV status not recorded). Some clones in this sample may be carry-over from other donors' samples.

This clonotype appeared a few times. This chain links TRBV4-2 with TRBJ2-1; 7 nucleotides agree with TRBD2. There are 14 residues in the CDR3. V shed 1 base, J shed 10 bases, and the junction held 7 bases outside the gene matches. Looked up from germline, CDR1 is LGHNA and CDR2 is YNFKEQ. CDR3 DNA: TGTGCCAGCAGCCAAGTCGCAGCGGGGAACGAGCAGTTCTTC. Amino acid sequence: CASSQVAAGNEQFF.

CDR3 sequence reads: CASSYSGRGQIQPQHF. The CDR3 DNA sequence: TGTGCCAGCAGTTACTCTGGCAGGGGGCAGATTCAGCCCCAGCATTTT. The chain links TRBV6-6 to TRBJ1-5; 8 bases match TRBD1. This CDR3 is 16 amino acids long. V was pared by 0 bases and J by 6 bases, with 7 bases of the junction left unmatched. Germline V lookup: CDR1 MNHNY, CDR2 SVGAGI (reference sequence).

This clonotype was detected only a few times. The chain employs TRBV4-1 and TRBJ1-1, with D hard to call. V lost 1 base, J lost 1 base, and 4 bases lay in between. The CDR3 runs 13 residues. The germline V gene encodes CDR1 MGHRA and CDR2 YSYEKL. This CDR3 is CASSQAQNTEAFF. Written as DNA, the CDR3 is TGCGCCAGCAGCCAAGCCCAGAACACTGAAGCTTTCTTT.

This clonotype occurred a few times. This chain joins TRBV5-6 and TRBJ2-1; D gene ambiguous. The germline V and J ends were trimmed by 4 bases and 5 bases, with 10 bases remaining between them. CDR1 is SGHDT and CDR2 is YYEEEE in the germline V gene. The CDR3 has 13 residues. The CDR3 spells CASSRMMHNEQFF. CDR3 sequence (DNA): TGTGCCAGCAGCCGCATGATGCACAATGAGCAGTTCTTC. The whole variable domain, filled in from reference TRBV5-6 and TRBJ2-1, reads DAGVTQSPTHLIKTRGQQVTLRCSPKSGHDTVSWYQQALGQGPQFIFQYYEEEERQRGNFPDRFSGHQFPNYSSELNVNALLLGDSALYLCASSRMMHNEQFFGPGTRLTVL.

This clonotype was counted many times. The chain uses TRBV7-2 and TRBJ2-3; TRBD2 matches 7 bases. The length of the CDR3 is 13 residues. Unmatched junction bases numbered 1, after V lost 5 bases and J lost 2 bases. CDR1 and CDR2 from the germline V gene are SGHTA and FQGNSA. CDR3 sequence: CASSRDYTDTQYF. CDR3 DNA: TGTGCCAGCAGCCGGGACTACACAGATACGCAGTATTTT. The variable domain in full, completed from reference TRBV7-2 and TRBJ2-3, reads GAGVSQSPSNKVTEKGKDVELRCDPISGHTALYWYRQSLGQGLEFLIYFQGNSAPDKSGLPSDRFSAERTGGSVSTLTIQRTQQEDSAVYLCASSRDYTDTQYFGPGTRLTVL.

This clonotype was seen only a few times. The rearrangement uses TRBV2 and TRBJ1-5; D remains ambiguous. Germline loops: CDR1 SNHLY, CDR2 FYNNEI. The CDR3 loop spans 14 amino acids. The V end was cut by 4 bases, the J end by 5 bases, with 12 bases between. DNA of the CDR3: TGTGCCAGCAGTGGGTCGGCAGATCATCAGCCCCAGCATTTT. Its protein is CASSGSADHQPQHF.

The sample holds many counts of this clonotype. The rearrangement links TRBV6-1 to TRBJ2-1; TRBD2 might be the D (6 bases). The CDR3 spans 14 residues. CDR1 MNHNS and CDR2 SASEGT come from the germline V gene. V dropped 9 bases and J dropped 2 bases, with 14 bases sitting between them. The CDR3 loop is CASSPGGPYNEQFF. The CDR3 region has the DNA TGTGCCAGTTCCCCCGGAGGGCCCTACAATGAGCAGTTCTTC.

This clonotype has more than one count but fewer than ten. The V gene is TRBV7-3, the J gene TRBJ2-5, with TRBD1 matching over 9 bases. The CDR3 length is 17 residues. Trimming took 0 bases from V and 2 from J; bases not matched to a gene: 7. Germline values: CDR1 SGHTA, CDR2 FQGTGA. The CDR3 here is CASSLTGQGREQETQYF. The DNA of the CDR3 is TGTGCCAGCAGCTTAACCGGACAGGGGAGGGAGCAAGAGACCCAGTACTTC.

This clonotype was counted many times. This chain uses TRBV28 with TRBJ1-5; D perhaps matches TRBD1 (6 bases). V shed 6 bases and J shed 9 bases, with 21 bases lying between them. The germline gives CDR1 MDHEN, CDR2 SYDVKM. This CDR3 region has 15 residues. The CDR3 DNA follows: TGTGCCAGCAGCTTACAGGGTTCCATGTCAGGGCCCCAGCATTTT. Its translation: CASSLQGSMSGPQHF.

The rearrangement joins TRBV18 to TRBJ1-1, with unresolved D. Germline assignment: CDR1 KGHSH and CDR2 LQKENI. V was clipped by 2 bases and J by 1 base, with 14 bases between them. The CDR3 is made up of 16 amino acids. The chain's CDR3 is CASSPIIRVRNTEAFF. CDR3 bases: TGTGCCAGCTCACCAATAATTCGGGTGAGGAACACTGAAGCTTTCTTT.

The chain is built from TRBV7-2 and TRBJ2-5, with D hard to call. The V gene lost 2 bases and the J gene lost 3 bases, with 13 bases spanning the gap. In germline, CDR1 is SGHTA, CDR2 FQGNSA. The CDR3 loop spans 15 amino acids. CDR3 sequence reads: CASSLYVGIEETQYF. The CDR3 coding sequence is TGTGCCAGCAGCTTATACGTAGGTATAGAAGAGACCCAGTACTTC. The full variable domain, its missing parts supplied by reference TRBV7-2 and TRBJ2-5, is GAGVSQSPSNKVTEKGKDVELRCDPISGHTALYWYRQSLGQGLEFLIYFQGNSAPDKSGLPSDRFSAERTGGSVSTLTIQRTQQEDSAVYLCASSLYVGIEETQYFGPGTRLLVL.

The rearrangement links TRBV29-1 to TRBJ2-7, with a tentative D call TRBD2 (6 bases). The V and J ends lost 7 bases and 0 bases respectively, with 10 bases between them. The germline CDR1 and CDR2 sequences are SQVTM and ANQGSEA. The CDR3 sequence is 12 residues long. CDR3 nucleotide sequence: TGCAGCGGGGGACTTAGCTCCTACGAGCAGTACTTC. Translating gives CSGGLSSYEQYF.

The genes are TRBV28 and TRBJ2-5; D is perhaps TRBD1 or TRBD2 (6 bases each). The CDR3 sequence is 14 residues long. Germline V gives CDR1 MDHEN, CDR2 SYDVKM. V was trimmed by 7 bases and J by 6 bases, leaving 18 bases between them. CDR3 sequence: CASTLSGAKKTQYF. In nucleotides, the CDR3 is TGTGCCAGCACCCTCTCGGGGGCGAAAAAGACCCAGTACTTC.

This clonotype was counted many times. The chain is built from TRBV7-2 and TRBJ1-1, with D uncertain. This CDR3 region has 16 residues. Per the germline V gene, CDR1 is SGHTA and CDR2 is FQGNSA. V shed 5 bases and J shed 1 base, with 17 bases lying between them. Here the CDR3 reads CASSPRRAAKNTEAFF. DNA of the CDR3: TGTGCCAGCAGCCCCCGAAGAGCAGCGAAGAACACTGAAGCTTTCTTT.

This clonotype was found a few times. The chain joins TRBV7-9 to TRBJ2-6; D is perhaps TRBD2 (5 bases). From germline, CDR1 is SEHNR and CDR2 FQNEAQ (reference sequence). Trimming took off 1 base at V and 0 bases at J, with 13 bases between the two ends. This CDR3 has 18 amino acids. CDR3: CASSLGAGESSGANVLTF. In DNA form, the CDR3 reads TGTGCCAGCAGCTTAGGGGCGGGCGAGAGCTCTGGGGCCAACGTCCTGACTTTC.

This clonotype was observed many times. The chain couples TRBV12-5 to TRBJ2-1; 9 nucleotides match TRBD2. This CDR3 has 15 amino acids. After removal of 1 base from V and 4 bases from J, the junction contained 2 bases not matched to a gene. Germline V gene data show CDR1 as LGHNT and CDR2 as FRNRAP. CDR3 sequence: CASGLGGLAYNEQFF. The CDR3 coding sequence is TGTGCTAGTGGTTTGGGGGGACTAGCTTACAATGAGCAGTTCTTC. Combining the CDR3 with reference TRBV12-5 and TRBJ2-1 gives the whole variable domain DARVTQTPRHKVTEMGQEVTMRCQPILGHNTVFWYRQTMMQGLELLAYFRNRAPLDDSGMPKDRFSAEMPDATLATLKIQPSEPRDSAVYFCASGLGGLAYNEQFFGPGTRLTVL.

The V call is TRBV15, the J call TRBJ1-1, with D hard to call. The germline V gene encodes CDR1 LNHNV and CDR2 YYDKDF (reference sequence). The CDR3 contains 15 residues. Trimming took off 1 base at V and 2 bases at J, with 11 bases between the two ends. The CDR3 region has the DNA TGTGCCACCAGCAGAGGCACAAGGAGCAACACTGAAGCTTTCTTT. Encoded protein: CATSRGTRSNTEAFF.

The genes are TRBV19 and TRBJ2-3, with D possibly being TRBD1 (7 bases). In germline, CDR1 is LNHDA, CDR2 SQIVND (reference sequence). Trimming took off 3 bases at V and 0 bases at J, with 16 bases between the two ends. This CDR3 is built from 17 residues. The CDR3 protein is CASSILGGGLSTDTQYF. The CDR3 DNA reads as TGTGCCAGTAGTATTTTAGGAGGGGGCTTAAGCACAGATACGCAGTATTTT.

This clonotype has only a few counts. CDR3 loop: CASSPTSGGLVGANVLTF. CDR3 coding DNA: TGTGCCAGCAGTCCGACTAGCGGGGGTTTGGTAGGGGCCAACGTCCTGACTTTC. The rearrangement uses TRBV27 and TRBJ2-6, with 12 bases aligning to TRBD2. CDR3 length: 18 residues. The V and J ends lost 5 bases and 4 bases, in that order; junction bases with no gene match: 9. CDR1 is MNHEY and CDR2 is SMNVEV in the germline V gene (reference sequence).

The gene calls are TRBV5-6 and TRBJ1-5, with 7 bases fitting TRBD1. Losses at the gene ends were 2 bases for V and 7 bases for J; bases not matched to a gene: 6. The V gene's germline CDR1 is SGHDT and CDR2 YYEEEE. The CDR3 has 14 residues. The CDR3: CASSFGTVAQPQHF. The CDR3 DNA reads TGTGCCAGCAGCTTTGGGACAGTGGCGCAGCCCCAGCATTTT. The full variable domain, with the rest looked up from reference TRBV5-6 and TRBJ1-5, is DAGVTQSPTHLIKTRGQQVTLRCSPKSGHDTVSWYQQALGQGPQFIFQYYEEEERQRGNFPDRFSGHQFPNYSSELNVNALLLGDSALYLCASSFGTVAQPQHFGDGTRLSIL.

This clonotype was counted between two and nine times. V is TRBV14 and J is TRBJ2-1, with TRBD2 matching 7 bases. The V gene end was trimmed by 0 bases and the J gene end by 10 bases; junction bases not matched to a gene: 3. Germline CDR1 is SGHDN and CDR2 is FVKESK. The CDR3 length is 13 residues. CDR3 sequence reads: CASSQEALAEQFF. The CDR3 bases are TGTGCCAGCAGCCAAGAAGCACTAGCGGAGCAGTTCTTC.

The CDR3 nucleotides read TGCAGTGCTGAGGACCGATATAATTCACCCCTCCACTTT. Its protein is CSAEDRYNSPLHF. The rearrangement uses TRBV20-1 and TRBJ1-6; D gene ambiguous. Germline CDR1 and CDR2: DFQATT and SNEGSKA (reference sequence). With 5 bases removed from V and 4 bases from J, the gap between germline ends came to 9 bases. The CDR3 sequence is 13 residues long.

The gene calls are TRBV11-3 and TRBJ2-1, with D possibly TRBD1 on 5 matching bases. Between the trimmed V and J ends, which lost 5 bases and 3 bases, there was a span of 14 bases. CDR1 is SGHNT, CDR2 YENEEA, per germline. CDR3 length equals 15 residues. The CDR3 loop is CASSQGPVIYNEQFF. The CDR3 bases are TGTGCCAGCAGCCAGGGCCCTGTTATCTACAATGAGCAGTTCTTC. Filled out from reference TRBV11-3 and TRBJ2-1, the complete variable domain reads EAGVVQSPRYKIIEKKQPVAFWCNPISGHNTLYWYLQNLGQGPELLIRYENEEAVDDSQLPKDRFSAERLKGVDSTLKIQPAELGDSAVYLCASSQGPVIYNEQFFGPGTRLTVL.

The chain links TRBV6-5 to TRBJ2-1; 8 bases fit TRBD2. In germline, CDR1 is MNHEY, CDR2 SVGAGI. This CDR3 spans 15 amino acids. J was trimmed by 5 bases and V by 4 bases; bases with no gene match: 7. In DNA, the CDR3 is TGTGCCAGCAGTTCCCTAGCGGGCGTTCACAATGAGCAGTTCTTC. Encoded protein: CASSSLAGVHNEQFF.

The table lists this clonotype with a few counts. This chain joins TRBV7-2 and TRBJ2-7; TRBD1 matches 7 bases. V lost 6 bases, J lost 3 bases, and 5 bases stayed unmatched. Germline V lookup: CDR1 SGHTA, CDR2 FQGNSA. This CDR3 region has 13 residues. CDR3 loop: CASRPGQNYEQYF. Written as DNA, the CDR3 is TGTGCCAGCAGGCCGGGACAGAACTACGAGCAGTACTTC.

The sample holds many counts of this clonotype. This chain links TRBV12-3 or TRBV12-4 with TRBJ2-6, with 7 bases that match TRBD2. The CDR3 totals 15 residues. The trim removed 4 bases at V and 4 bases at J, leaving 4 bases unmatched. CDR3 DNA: TGTGCCAGCAGTTCACTAGCGTCAGGGGCCAACGTCCTGACTTTC. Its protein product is CASSSLASGANVLTF.